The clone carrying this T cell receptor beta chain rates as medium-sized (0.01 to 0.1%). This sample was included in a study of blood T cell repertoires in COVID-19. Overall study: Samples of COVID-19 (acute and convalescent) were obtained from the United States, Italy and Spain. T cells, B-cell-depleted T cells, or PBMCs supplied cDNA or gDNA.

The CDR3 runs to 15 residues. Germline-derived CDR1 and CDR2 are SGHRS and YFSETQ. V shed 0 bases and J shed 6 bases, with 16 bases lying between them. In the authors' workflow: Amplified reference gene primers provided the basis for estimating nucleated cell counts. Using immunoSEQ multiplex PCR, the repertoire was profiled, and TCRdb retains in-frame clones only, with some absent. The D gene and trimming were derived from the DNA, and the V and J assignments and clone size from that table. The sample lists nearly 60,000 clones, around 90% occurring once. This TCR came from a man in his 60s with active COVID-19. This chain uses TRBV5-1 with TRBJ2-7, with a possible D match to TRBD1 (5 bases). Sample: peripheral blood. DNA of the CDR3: TGCGCCAGCAGCTTGGATGGGGTAGGGGTCTCCGAGCAGTACTTC. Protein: CASSLDGVGVSEQYF. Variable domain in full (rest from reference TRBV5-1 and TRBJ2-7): KAGVTQTPRYLIKTRGQQVTLSCSPISGHRSVSWYQQTPGQGLQFLFEYFSETQRNKGNFPGRFSGRQFSNSRSEMNVSTLELGDSALYLCASSLDGVGVSEQYFGPGTRLTVT.